This T cell receptor (beta chain) originates from a study of T cell responses to AZD1222 COVID-19 vaccine. Notes on the study in general: Donors in the cohort were predominantly white British and more often female, and clonal diversity was possibly underestimated. Repertoire sampling occurred only after the peak T cell response. The study found vaccine-associated CD4 TCRs spanning spike, dominant at 160-218 and 743-854.

As to this clone: Its antigen is undetermined.

Sequenced by immunoSEQ multiplex PCR; TCRdb stores in-frame clones only, minus some. The sample has 100,000 to 120,000 clones, around 88% seen once. The V end was cut by 1 base, the J end by 0 bases, with 10 bases between. The germline gives CDR1 SGHAT, CDR2 FQNNGV. The CDR3 spans 16 residues. The source was peripheral blood, collected 28 days after the second AZD1222 dose. The clonotype was recovered from an adult who received the AZD1222 COVID-19 vaccine. The rearrangement uses TRBV11-2 and TRBJ2-1; D gene uncertain. CDR3 nucleotide sequence: TGTGCCAGCAGCTTAGTTTTCGGTAGCTCCTACAATGAGCAGTTCTTC. The encoded protein is CASSLVFGSSYNEQFF.